This note documents a single T cell receptor (beta chain) sequence. Its specificity is not known. The test was conducted at deep level. The repertoire was sequenced with immunoSEQ multiplex PCR; TCRdb's copy has only in-frame clones and lacks some. The sample has over 850,000 clones, approximately 78% seen once. The investigators split CD4+ cells into a CD45RA+ naive subset and a CD45RA-negative memory subset. This specimen comes from a study of shared clonotypes between healthy human individuals. General study points: Naive CD4 clonotypes were shared across several donors at approximately 5.3%. With few donors, the genetic and exposure-history diversity represented was limited.

Sample: memory CD4+ T cells from PBMCs. The subset is: CD45RA-negative fraction. The source of this sequence is a man aged 18 to 30 in good health. Some clones in this sample may be carry-over from other donors' samples.

Here the CDR3 DNA reads TGTGCCAGCAGCTTGTGGTCATCTGGCACAGATACGCAGTATTTT. Translated: CASSLWSSGTDTQYF. The chain joins TRBV5-6 to TRBJ2-3; D unresolved. This CDR3 spans 15 amino acids. The germline V and J ends were trimmed by 1 base and 1 base, with 10 bases remaining between them. Germline lookup yields CDR1 SGHDT and CDR2 YYEEEE. Based on the CDR3 plus reference TRBV5-6 and TRBJ2-3, the full variable domain is DAGVTQSPTHLIKTRGQQVTLRCSPKSGHDTVSWYQQALGQGPQFIFQYYEEEERQRGNFPDRFSGHQFPNYSSELNVNALLLGDSALYLCASSLWSSGTDTQYFGPGTRLTVL.